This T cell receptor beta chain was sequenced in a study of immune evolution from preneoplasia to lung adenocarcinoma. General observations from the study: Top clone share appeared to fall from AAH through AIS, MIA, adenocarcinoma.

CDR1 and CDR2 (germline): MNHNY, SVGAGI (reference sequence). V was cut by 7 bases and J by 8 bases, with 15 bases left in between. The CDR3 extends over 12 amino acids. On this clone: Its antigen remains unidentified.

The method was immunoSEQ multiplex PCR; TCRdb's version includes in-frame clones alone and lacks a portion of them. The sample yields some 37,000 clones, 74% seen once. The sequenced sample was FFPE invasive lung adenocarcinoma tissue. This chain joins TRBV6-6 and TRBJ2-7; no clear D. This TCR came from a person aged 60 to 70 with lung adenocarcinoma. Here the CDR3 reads CASTQNRVQQYF. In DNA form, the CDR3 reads TGTGCCAGCACCCAAAACCGGGTGCAGCAGTACTTC.